This T cell receptor beta chain appears in the sequencing data of a study of beta chain features in type 1 diabetes. Findings and limits, study-wide: Fewer insertions but more deletions were seen at VDJ junctions in type 1 diabetes patients. Any HLA type influence on TCRB rearrangement was left unresolved here. In the patient group, naive, central memory and Treg TCRB repertoires seemed more alike than in the healthy donor group.

V was trimmed by 6 bases and J by 7 bases, leaving 19 bases between them. Germline values: CDR1 MNHNY, CDR2 SVGAGI (reference sequence). The CDR3 length is 15 residues. The entirety of the isolated RNA underwent reverse transcription, so expressed TCRB transcripts were sequenced. Deep immunoSEQ sequencing covered naive, central memory and regulatory T cell samples. TCRdb's table, derived via immunoSEQ multiplex PCR, lists solely in-frame clones and lacks some. The sample includes 900,000 or so clones, around a sixth of them seen just once. Worth noting for this clone: Its specificity is not known.

The sample taken for sequencing was naive CD4+ T cells from blood. The genes are TRBV6-6 and TRBJ2-4; maybe TRBD1 (5 bases). The receptor's source is a woman aged 18-30 years in good health. This CDR3 reads CASRHSGPKGNIQYF. The CDR3 coding sequence is TGTGCCAGCAGACACTCCGGGCCCAAGGGGAACATTCAGTACTTC.